The 23 T cell receptor beta chains below all came from one sample that was sequenced in a study of cytomegalovirus exposure and HLA in healthy donors. Primers: 60 Vbeta forward and 13 Jbeta reverse. The data were produced by immunoSEQ multiplex PCR, yet TCRdb's version contains in-frame clones alone and is incomplete. The sample lists 90,000 to 150,000 clones; approximately 80% were seen once. The sample was PBMCs. The source of these receptors is a female donor in good health and CMV-seronegative.

This clone was observed a few times. V is TRBV6-5 and J is TRBJ2-1; D may be TRBD2 (5 bases). V was pared by 7 bases and J by 4 bases, with 11 bases between. CDR1 and CDR2 from the germline V gene are MNHEY and SVGAGI. This CDR3 is 13 amino acids long. The CDR3, as DNA: TGTGCCAGCAACCCGCCGGGGTACAATGAGCAGTTCTTC. It yields the protein CASNPPGYNEQFF.

The chain uses TRBV19 and TRBJ2-1, with a weak D call TRBD2 (7 bases). From germline, CDR1 is LNHDA and CDR2 SQIVND (reference sequence). The V end was cut by 3 bases, the J end by 2 bases, with 26 bases between. The CDR3 is 20 residues long. CDR3 sequence reads: CASSIQRWGAGAAPYNEQFF. The CDR3 DNA is TGTGCCAGTAGTATTCAGCGGTGGGGGGCGGGGGCCGCTCCCTACAATGAGCAGTTCTTC.

The chain carries TRBV7-2 and TRBJ2-5, with 8 bases aligning to TRBD2. The CDR3 is 13 residues long. The germline V gene has CDR1 SGHTA and CDR2 FQGNSA. J lost 5 bases, V lost 5 bases, and 4 bases had no gene match. The DNA for the CDR3 is TGTGCCAGCAGCCGGGGGGGCGGGGAGACCCAGTACTTC. This sequence encodes CASSRGGGETQYF. The whole variable domain, remainder taken from reference TRBV7-2 and TRBJ2-5, is GAGVSQSPSNKVTEKGKDVELRCDPISGHTALYWYRQSLGQGLEFLIYFQGNSAPDKSGLPSDRFSAERTGGSVSTLTIQRTQQEDSAVYLCASSRGGGETQYFGPGTRLLVL.

Concerning this clone itself: As the CDR3 is not closed by the conserved phenylalanine or tryptophan, this likely results from a read error. The rearrangement uses TRBV19 and TRBJ1-1; TRBD1 agrees at 7 bases. J lost 5 bases, V lost 2 bases, and 5 bases had no gene match. Germline V lookup: CDR1 LNHDA, CDR2 SQIVND (reference sequence). The CDR3 sequence is 14 residues long. CDR3 coding DNA: TGTGCCAGTAGTATAAGGGGGCTAGTGACTGAAGCTTTCCTT. Its translation: CASSIRGLVTEAFL.

V usage is TRBV10-1 and J usage is TRBJ2-1; maybe TRBD2 (5 bases). In germline, CDR1 is WNHNN, CDR2 SYGVQD (reference sequence). This CDR3 spans 16 amino acids. The V and J ends lost 1 base and 5 bases respectively, with 15 bases between them. The CDR3 bases are TGCGCCAGCAGTGAGTTTATCGAGGGCAAAAACAATGAGCAGTTCTTC. This codes for CASSEFIEGKNNEQFF.

This clone was found once. V and J are TRBV30 and TRBJ2-7, with TRBD1 matching over 9 bases. This CDR3 comprises 15 residues. The junction had 14 bases not matched to a gene; V was cut back by 2 bases and J by 9 bases. Per the germline V gene, CDR1 is GTSNPN and CDR2 is SVGIG (reference sequence). Here the CDR3 DNA reads TGTGCCTGGAGTCCTCATGCCGGGACAGGGCCGGTGCAGTACTTC. Translating gives CAWSPHAGTGPVQYF.

The chain carries TRBV10-3 and TRBJ1-2, with TRBD1 identical over 10 bases. The CDR3 is 15 amino acids. The V and J ends lost 8 bases and 7 bases, in that order; junction bases with no gene match: 13. The germline CDR1 and CDR2 sequences are ENHRY and SYGVKD. This chain's CDR3 is CAILTGTGVKGGYTF. The CDR3 DNA reads as TGTGCCATCCTCACCGGGACAGGGGTTAAGGGTGGCTACACCTTC.

This chain uses TRBV27 with TRBJ1-5, with a possible D match to TRBD1 (6 bases). V was pared by 3 bases and J by 7 bases, with 19 bases between. CDR1 MNHEY and CDR2 SMNVEV come from the germline V gene (reference sequence). This CDR3 comprises 16 residues. CDR3 region: CASSLNSGRGGQPQHF. CDR3 bases: TGTGCCAGCAGTTTGAACTCAGGGCGAGGGGGACAGCCCCAGCATTTT.

V is TRBV6-5 and J is TRBJ1-6; D may be TRBD1 (5 bases). Germline V gene data show CDR1 as MNHEY and CDR2 as SVGAGI. Trimming removed 8 bases at V and 7 bases at J, with 15 bases between. This CDR3 comprises 14 residues. The CDR3 loop is CASRSRAENSPLHF. In DNA, the CDR3 is TGTGCCAGCCGTTCCAGGGCTGAGAATTCACCCCTCCACTTT.

This chain links TRBV9 with TRBJ1-4; weak D call: TRBD1 (6 bases). Trimming took off 2 bases at V and 6 bases at J, with 20 bases between the two ends. The CDR3 loop spans 17 amino acids. The germline CDR1 and CDR2 sequences are SGDLS and YYNGEE. The CDR3 protein is CASSVATGLESYEKLFF. CDR3 in DNA: TGTGCCAGCAGCGTGGCCACAGGGCTCGAATCCTATGAAAAACTGTTTTTT.

This clone was seen once. J is TRBJ2-1 and V is TRBV6-1; 11 bases agree with TRBD2. CDR1 and CDR2 from the germline V gene are MNHNS and SASEGT. The V and J ends lost 4 bases and 2 bases, in that order; junction bases with no gene match: 4. This CDR3 region has 16 residues. The CDR3, as DNA: TGTGCCAGCAGTGCCACTAGCGGGGGTACCTACAATGAGCAGTTCTTC. Protein product: CASSATSGGTYNEQFF.

The V gene is TRBV19, the J gene TRBJ2-2, with TRBD2 matching over 8 bases. Germline V gene lookup returns CDR1 LNHDA and CDR2 SQIVND (reference sequence). Germline trimming cut 5 bases from V and 6 bases from J; bases unmatched to any gene: 14. CDR3 length: 17 residues. The CDR3 region is CASSLQGLVFFAGELFF. The CDR3 DNA reads as TGTGCCAGTAGTCTCCAGGGACTAGTATTTTTCGCCGGGGAGCTGTTTTTT.

In this sample, this clone turned up a few times. The rearrangement joins TRBV30 to TRBJ1-3; 7 bases are shared with TRBD1. Trimming took 5 bases from V and 2 from J; bases not matched to a gene: 3. The CDR3 is made up of 13 amino acids. Germline CDR1 and CDR2: GTSNPN and SVGIG (reference sequence). The CDR3, as DNA: TGTGCCTGGGCTACAGGGGCTGGAAACACCATATATTTT. It specifies CAWATGAGNTIYF. The variable domain in full, completed from reference TRBV30 and TRBJ1-3, reads SQTIHQWPATLVQPVGSPLSLECTVEGTSNPNLYWYRQAAGRGLQLLFYSVGIGQISSEVPQNLSASRPQDRQFILSSKKLLLSDSGFYLCAWATGAGNTIYFGEGSWLTVV.

The chain employs TRBV19 and TRBJ2-2; 9 bases are shared with TRBD2. The trim removed 5 bases at V and 1 base at J, leaving 8 bases unmatched. CDR1 LNHDA and CDR2 SQIVND come from the germline V gene (reference sequence). This CDR3 contains 17 residues. CDR3 protein: CASSLPAGGVNTGELFF. DNA for the CDR3: TGTGCCAGTAGTCTCCCGGCGGGGGGGGTGAACACCGGGGAGCTGTTTTTT.

V usage is TRBV13 and J usage is TRBJ2-7, with 12 bases identical to TRBD1. Looked up from germline, CDR1 is PRHDT and CDR2 is FYEKMQ (reference sequence). This CDR3 has 15 residues. Trimming took 4 bases from V and 4 from J; bases not matched to a gene: 5. CDR3 region: CASSSRDRGQYEQYF. The DNA for the CDR3 is TGTGCCAGCAGCTCTCGGGACAGGGGGCAATACGAGCAGTACTTC. The full variable domain, rest sourced from reference TRBV13 and TRBJ2-7, is AAGVIQSPRHLIKEKRETATLKCYPIPRHDTVYWYQQGPGQDPQFLISFYEKMQSDKGSIPDRFSAQQFSDYHSELNMSSLELGDSALYFCASSSRDRGQYEQYFGPGTRLTVT.

The rearrangement uses TRBV5-1 and TRBJ2-5, with 7 nucleotides matching TRBD2. In germline, CDR1 is SGHRS, CDR2 YFSETQ. V dropped 4 bases and J dropped 5; count of bases not matched to a gene: 11. The CDR3 extends over 15 amino acids. CDR3 nucleotide sequence: TGCGCCAGCAGCCTAGGACTGGCGGGGGTCGAGACCCAGTACTTC. Protein: CASSLGLAGVETQYF.

The chain joins TRBV2 to TRBJ1-5, with D perhaps TRBD1 (5 bases). Trimming removed 6 bases at V and 2 bases at J, with 8 bases between. There are 13 residues in the CDR3. Germline V gene data show CDR1 as SNHLY and CDR2 as FYNNEI. The DNA of the CDR3 is TGTGCCAGCAGGACAGACGGCAATCAGCCCCAGCATTTT. This translates into CASRTDGNQPQHF.

The chain links TRBV5-5 to TRBJ1-5; 7 nucleotides match TRBD1. The CDR3 covers 14 residues. Germline trimming cut 0 bases from V and 6 bases from J; bases unmatched to any gene: 3. In germline, CDR1 is SGHKS, CDR2 YYEKEE (reference sequence). This CDR3 reads CASSLAGTAQPQHF. CDR3 nucleotides: TGTGCCAGCAGCTTGGCCGGGACAGCTCAGCCCCAGCATTTT.

The DNA of the CDR3 is TGTGCCAGCCATCCTACGGGCTCTGGAAACACCATATATTTT. Amino acid sequence: CASHPTGSGNTIYF. This sequence joins TRBV18 and TRBJ1-3; D unresolved. The CDR3 spans 14 residues. Trimming stripped 8 bases from V and 0 bases from J, with 11 bases between. From germline, CDR1 is KGHSH and CDR2 LQKENI. Full variable domain (outside the CDR3, taken from reference TRBV18 and TRBJ1-3): NAGVMQNPRHLVRRRGQEARLRCSPMKGHSHVYWYRQLPEEGLKFMVYLQKENIIDESGMPKERFSAEFPKEGPSILRIQQVVRGDSAAYFCASHPTGSGNTIYFGEGSWLTVV.

This clone has just one count. The chain uses TRBV6-6 and TRBJ2-1, with D maybe TRBD1 (7 bases). Germline CDR1 reads MNHNY; CDR2 reads SVGAGI (reference sequence). The V end was cut by 8 bases, the J end by 4 bases, with 12 bases between. The CDR3 has 13 residues. The CDR3 sequence is CASGQGGYNEQFF. CDR3 DNA sequence: TGTGCCAGCGGCCAGGGGGGATACAATGAGCAGTTCTTC.

This chain uses TRBV30 with TRBJ2-1; 10 bases are shared with TRBD2. The CDR3 totals 15 residues. Germline V lookup: CDR1 GTSNPN, CDR2 SVGIG (reference sequence). Trimming took 5 bases from V and 8 from J; bases not matched to a gene: 12. CDR3: CAWGVAGGVSDEQFF. CDR3 DNA sequence: TGTGCCTGGGGGGTAGCGGGGGGAGTGAGCGATGAGCAGTTCTTC.

The chain employs TRBV19 and TRBJ2-1; 8 positions agree with TRBD1. The trim removed 6 bases at V and 5 bases at J, leaving 9 bases unmatched. From germline, CDR1 is LNHDA and CDR2 SQIVND (reference sequence). The CDR3 spans 15 residues. DNA for the CDR3: TGTGCCAGTAGCCGATCAGGGGGCATCCACAATGAGCAGTTCTTC. It yields the protein CASSRSGGIHNEQFF.

The rearrangement links TRBV5-1 to TRBJ1-3; a weak D match, TRBD1 (5 bases). Germline assignment: CDR1 SGHRS and CDR2 YFSETQ. The V end was cut by 2 bases, the J end by 0 bases, with 9 bases between. The CDR3 sequence is 15 residues long. The CDR3 nucleotides read TGCGCCAGCAGCTTCACAGGAGACTCTGGAAACACCATATATTTT. This encodes CASSFTGDSGNTIYF.